This T cell receptor beta chain was identified during a study of cytomegalovirus exposure and HLA in healthy donors. Study conclusions and caveats: Later on, an analysis found that several of the most significant clusters appeared to be linked to common viral pathogens, which included parvovirus B19.

In the PCR, 60 Vbeta and 13 Jbeta primers were used. TCRdb's table, derived via immunoSEQ multiplex PCR, lists solely in-frame clones and lacks some. Of roughly 90,000 clones detected, around 70% appear once; the ten largest clones hold around 24%. As for this clone: As yet, its antigen is unknown.

This CDR3 contains 15 residues. V was trimmed by 4 bases and J by 4 bases, leaving 15 bases between them. The germline V gene encodes CDR1 SGDLS and CDR2 YYNGEE. This chain uses TRBV9 with TRBJ1-3; no reliable D call. This receptor was taken from a man aged 25 to 40 in good health and CMV-seropositive. Sequenced sample: PBMCs. CDR3: CASSSEGGLGNTIYF. CDR3 DNA: TGTGCCAGCAGCTCGGAAGGAGGGCTCGGAAACACCATATATTTT.